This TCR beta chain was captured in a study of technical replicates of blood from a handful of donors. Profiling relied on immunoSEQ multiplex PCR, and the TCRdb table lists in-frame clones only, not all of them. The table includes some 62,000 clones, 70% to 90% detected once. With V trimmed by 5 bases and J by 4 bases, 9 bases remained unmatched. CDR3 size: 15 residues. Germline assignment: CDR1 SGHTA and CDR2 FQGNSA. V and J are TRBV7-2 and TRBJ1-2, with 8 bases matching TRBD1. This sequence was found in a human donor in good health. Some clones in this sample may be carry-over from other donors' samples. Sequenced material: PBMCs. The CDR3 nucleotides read TGTGCCAGCAGCCTGTCGACAGGGGCCTCCTATGGCTACACCTTC. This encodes CASSLSTGASYGYTF.